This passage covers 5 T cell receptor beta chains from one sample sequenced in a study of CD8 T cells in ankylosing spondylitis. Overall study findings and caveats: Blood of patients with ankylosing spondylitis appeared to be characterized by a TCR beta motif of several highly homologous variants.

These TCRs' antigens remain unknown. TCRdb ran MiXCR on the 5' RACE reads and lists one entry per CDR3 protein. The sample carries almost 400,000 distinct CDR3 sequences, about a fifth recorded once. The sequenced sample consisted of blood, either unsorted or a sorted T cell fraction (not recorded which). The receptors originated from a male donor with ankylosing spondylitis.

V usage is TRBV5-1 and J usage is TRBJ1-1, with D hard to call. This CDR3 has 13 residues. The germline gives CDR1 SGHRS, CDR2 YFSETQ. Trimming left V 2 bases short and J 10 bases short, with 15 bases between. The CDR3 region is CASSFIGRGVAFF. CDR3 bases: TGCGCCAGCAGCTTCATTGGTCGGGGAGTAGCTTTCTTT.

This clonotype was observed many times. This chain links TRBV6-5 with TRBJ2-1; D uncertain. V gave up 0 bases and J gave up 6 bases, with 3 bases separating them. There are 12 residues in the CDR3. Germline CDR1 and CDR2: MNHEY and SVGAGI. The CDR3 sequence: CASSYSINEQFF. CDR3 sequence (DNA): TGTGCCAGCAGTTACTCGATCAATGAGCAGTTCTTC.

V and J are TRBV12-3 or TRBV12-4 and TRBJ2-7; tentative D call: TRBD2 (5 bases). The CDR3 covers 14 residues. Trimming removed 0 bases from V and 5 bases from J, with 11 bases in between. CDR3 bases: TGTGCCAGCAGTTTAGCGTTTTACGGGAACGAGCAGTACTTC. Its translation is CASSLAFYGNEQYF.

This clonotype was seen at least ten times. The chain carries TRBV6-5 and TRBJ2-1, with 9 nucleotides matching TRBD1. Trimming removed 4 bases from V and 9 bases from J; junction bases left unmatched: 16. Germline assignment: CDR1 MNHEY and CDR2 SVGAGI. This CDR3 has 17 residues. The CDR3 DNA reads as TGTGCCAGCAGTTCCTTCTACGGGACAGGGTGGTCTGGTGAGCAGTTCTTC. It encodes CASSSFYGTGWSGEQFF.

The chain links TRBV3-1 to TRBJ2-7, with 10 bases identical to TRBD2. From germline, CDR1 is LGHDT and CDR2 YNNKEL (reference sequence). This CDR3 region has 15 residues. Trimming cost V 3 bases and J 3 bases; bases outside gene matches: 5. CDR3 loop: CASSQGLATHYEQYF. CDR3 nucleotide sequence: TGTGCCAGCAGCCAGGGACTAGCGACCCACTACGAGCAGTACTTC.